This T cell receptor beta chain appears in the sequencing data of a study of shared clonotypes between healthy human individuals. On this clone itself: Its antigen is undetermined.

Germline CDR1 reads SGHTA; CDR2 reads FQGNSA. J lost 8 bases, V lost 2 bases, and 5 bases had no gene match. CDR3 size: 13 residues. Study findings and constraints: It was the few donors that limited the genetic and exposure-history diversity represented.

The CD4+ fraction was divided into a CD45RA+ naive subset and a CD45RA-negative memory subset. TCRdb keeps only in-frame clones here, not all; method: immunoSEQ multiplex PCR. The data show about 2.5 million clones, roughly 90% seen once. This clonotype was sampled from a man between 18 and 29 years old in good health. Some clones in this sample may be carry-over from other donors' samples. The sequenced material came from naive CD4+ T cells from PBMCs. Described subset: CD45RA+ positively selected. The V call is TRBV7-2, the J call TRBJ1-1; 7 nucleotides line up with TRBD1. CDR3 sequence: CASSLRGPGEAFF. The CDR3 DNA reads TGTGCCAGCAGCTTAAGGGGGCCCGGAGAAGCTTTCTTT. The whole variable domain, remainder taken from reference TRBV7-2 and TRBJ1-1, is GAGVSQSPSNKVTEKGKDVELRCDPISGHTALYWYRQSLGQGLEFLIYFQGNSAPDKSGLPSDRFSAERTGGSVSTLTIQRTQQEDSAVYLCASSLRGPGEAFFGQGTRLTVV.